The source of this T cell receptor (beta chain) is a study of spatial heterogeneity in lung cancer. Study overall: A consistent excess of beta-chain over alpha-chain sequences was detected. In the raw reads, each unique TCR and UMI combination was present more than ten times on average.

Study results and caveats: Ubiquitous expanded tumor TCRs were observed in blood more at resection than follow-up.

A note on this clonotype: Its antigen is not known. Since it is a stray read in a library aimed at alpha chains, this beta chain has a size that is not meaningful.

Via MiXCR, TCRdb re-called the 5' RACE reads, giving one row per CDR3 protein. Of 5,000 to 5,500 distinct CDR3 sequences listed, about a third are singletons. The CDR3 covers 15 residues. The V end was cut by 2 bases, the J end by 7 bases, with 15 bases between. Per germline, CDR1 KGHSY and CDR2 FQNENV. Time point here: sample taken at primary tumor resection. TCRs were sequenced from unsorted whole RNA of tumor, nontumor lung or PBMC. The donors were 72 patients with non-small cell lung cancer that was early-stage and untreated. This chain links TRBV16 with TRBJ2-4; maybe TRBD1 (5 bases). Sequencing was performed on PBMCs, taken at surgery. The source of this sequence is a female donor with early-stage non-small cell lung cancer. CDR3 bases: TGTGCCAGCAGCCAAGAGGCCCGACAGAAGAACATTCAGTACTTC. It codes for CASSQEARQKNIQYF.